This is a list of T cell receptor beta chains from one sample in a study of tumor-infiltrating lymphocytes in primary liver carcinoma. TCRdb reprocessed the multiplex PCR reads via MiXCR and lists one record per CDR3 protein. The sample yields 300,000 to 350,000 distinct CDR3 sequences, about 65% seen once. The sample taken for sequencing was peripheral blood. These receptors were taken from a man aged 35 to 55 with primary liver carcinoma and hepatitis B virus infection. CDR3s include the opening cysteine and the closing phenylalanine or tryptophan.

j_call v_call cdr3_aa
TRBJ2-5 TRBV12-3/TRBV12-4 CASSLLGVRETQYF
TRBJ2-1 TRBV11-2 CASSLVASERGNEQFF
TRBJ1-1 TRBV11-2 CASSLCMNNEAFF
TRBJ2-3 TRBV11-3 CNSSLTTDTQYF
TRBJ2-7 TRBV4-3 CASSQGDRAASYEQYF
TRBJ2-7 TRBV11-3 CASNLAENYEQYF
TRBJ2-1 TRBV5-5 CASSHDAGRNEQFF
TRBJ2-5 TRBV5-1 CASSDIIGNQETQYF
TRBJ1-6 TRBV10-3 CAIKLDGNNSPLHF
TRBJ1-1 TRBV7-9 CTSELNTEAFF
TRBJ1-5 TRBV10-2 CASNTGGSSQPQHF
TRBJ2-3 TRBV14 CASSQAARSTQYF
TRBJ1-1 TRBV12-3/TRBV12-4 CTSRQAGRGILSMNTEAFF
TRBJ2-7 TRBV11-2 CASGLDIAGVGHEQYF
TRBJ2-7 TRBV6-5 CASPRTSSAYEQYF
TRBJ2-7 TRBV6-2/TRBV6-3 CASSGTSGRSSYEQYF
TRBJ1-1 TRBV11-2 CVSGQTESTEAFF
TRBJ1-4 TRBV11-2 CVSSSGQGGGGQKLFF
TRBJ2-5 TRBV10-3 CAISESRGPLETQNF
TRBJ2-7 TRBV29-1 CSVALMAGGPYEQYF
TRBJ2-1 TRBV29-1 CSVGRRTDNNGQFF
TRBJ2-7 TRBV12-3/TRBV12-4 CARSWDREYEQYF
TRBJ1-5 TRBV19 CASSIRTGVNQPQHF
TRBJ2-7 TRBV5-4 CASSQGQGVYEQYF
TRBJ1-1 TRBV7-9 CASHFGGRDTEAFF
TRBJ1-1 TRBV18 CASSTAQGRLTEAFF
TRBJ2-3 TRBV6-1 CASSEKSRTSGFVGSTDTQYF
TRBJ2-1 TRBV5-1 CASSATVTIGTGLSYEQFF
TRBJ2-7 TRBV11-2 CASSLGGGAYEQYF
TRBJ1-6 TRBV4-1 CASSQLRTGHDSPLHF
TRBJ1-1 TRBV11-2 CASSLVQAATEAFF
TRBJ1-5 TRBV10-3 CAFSESTGYSNQPQHF
TRBJ2-1 TRBV11-2 CTSSLFRSSHNEQFF
TRBJ2-7 TRBV11-2 CASIFTHGLSYKQYF
TRBJ1-2 TRBV4-1 CASSPWTANYGYTF
TRBJ1-1 TRBV11-2 CASSLLPVTEAFF
TRBJ2-3 TRBV10-3 CAISETLVDRDTQYF
TRBJ2-2 TRBV10-3 CAISVNPGELFF
TRBJ2-1 TRBV11-2 CASSTMGQNNDQLF
TRBJ1-6 TRBV7-9 CGSSLASGGPLHF
TRBJ2-3 TRBV5-6 CSSSLGVTADTQYF
TRBJ2-1 TRBV11-1 CVSSLVVTADTYNEQFF